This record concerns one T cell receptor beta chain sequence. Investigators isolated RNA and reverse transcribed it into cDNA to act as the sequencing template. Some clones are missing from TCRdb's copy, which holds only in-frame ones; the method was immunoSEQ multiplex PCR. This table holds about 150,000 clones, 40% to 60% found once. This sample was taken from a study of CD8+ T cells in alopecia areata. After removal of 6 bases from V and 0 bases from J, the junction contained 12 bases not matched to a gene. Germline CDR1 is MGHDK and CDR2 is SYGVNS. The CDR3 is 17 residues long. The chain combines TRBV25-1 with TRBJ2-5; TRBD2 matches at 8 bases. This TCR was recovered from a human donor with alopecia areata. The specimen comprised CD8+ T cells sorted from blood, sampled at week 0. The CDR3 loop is CASRTTGVAGHQETQYF. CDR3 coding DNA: TGTGCCAGCAGGACGACTGGGGTAGCGGGGCACCAAGAGACCCAGTACTTC.